The present TCR beta chain was sequenced within a study of CD8+ T cells in alopecia areata. The overall study: Those treated were given oral tofacitinib at 5 to 10 mg twice daily.

Reverse transcription of extracted RNA yielded cDNA, which provided the sequencing template. Generated by immunoSEQ multiplex PCR, the TCRdb table keeps only in-frame clones and is missing some. The sample contains some 190,000 clones, 40% to 55% of which appear only once. This clone was counted a few times. This CDR3 region has 14 residues. The treatment here: oral pan-JAK inhibitor, 5-10 mg twice daily. This chain links TRBV21-1 with TRBJ1-2; the table assigns TRBD1, which was not confirmed against the DNA. TRBV21-1 is labeled a pseudogene. The sequences come from CD8+ T cells sorted from blood, collected around week 54, from a patient treated with tofacitinib. The TCR originated in a human donor with alopecia areata. The CDR3 DNA reads TGTGCCAGCAGCACAAACAGGGGTCTCGATGGCTACACCTTC. Amino acids: CASSTNRGLDGYTF.